Sequencing of this T cell receptor (beta chain) was carried out in a study of shared clonotypes between healthy human individuals. This CDR3 region has 16 residues. Germline lookup yields CDR1 LGHNA and CDR2 YNFKEQ. After removal of 0 bases from V and 6 bases from J, the junction contained 8 bases not matched to a gene. Profiled with immunoSEQ multiplex PCR; TCRdb holds only in-frame clones, not every one. This sample carries about 2.4 million clones, 85% to 95% of them seen once, and the ten largest clones take 0.11% to 0.15%. This clonotype was obtained from a man aged 18-30 years in good health. V is TRBV4-2 and J is TRBJ2-1; TRBD2 matches at 7 bases. The sample taken for sequencing was naive CD4+ T cells sorted from blood. Documented subset: CD45RA+ positively selected. The CDR3 region has the DNA TGTGCCAGCAGCCAAGATTCAGCGGGAAGTGTCAATGAGCAGTTCTTC. Its protein is CASSQDSAGSVNEQFF.